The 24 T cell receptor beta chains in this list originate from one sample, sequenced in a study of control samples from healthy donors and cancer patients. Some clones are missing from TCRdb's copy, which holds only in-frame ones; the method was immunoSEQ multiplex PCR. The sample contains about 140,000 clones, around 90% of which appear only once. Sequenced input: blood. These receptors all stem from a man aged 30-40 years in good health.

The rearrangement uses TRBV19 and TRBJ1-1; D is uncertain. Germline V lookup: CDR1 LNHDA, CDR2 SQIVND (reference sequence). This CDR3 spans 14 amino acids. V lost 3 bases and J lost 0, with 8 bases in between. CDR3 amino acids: CASSIAGMNTEAFF. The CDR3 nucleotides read TGTGCCAGTAGTATCGCGGGGATGAACACTGAAGCTTTCTTT.

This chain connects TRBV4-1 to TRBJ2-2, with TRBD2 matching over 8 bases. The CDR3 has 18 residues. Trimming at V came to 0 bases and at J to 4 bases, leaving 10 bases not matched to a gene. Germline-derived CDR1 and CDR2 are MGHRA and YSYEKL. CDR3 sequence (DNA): TGCGCCAGCAGCCAAGACAGTTCGGGCGGGAGGCCCACCGGGGAGCTGTTTTTT. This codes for CASSQDSSGGRPTGELFF.

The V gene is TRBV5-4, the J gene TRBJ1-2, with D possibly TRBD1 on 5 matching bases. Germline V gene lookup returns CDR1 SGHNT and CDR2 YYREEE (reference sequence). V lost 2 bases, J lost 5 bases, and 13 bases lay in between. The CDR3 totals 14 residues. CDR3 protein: CASSFGDSPYGYTF. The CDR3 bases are TGTGCCAGCAGCTTTGGAGACAGTCCTTATGGCTACACCTTC.

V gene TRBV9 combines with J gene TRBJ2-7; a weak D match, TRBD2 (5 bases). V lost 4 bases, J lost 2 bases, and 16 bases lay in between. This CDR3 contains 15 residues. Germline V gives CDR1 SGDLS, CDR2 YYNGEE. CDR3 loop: CASSPPGSGTYEQYF. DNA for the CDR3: TGTGCCAGCAGCCCGCCGGGGTCGGGGACCTACGAGCAGTACTTC.

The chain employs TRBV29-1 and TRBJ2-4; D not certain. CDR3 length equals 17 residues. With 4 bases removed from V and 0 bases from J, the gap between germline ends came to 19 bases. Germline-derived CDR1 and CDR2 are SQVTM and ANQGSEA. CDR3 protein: CSVVGRAGPLAKNIQYF. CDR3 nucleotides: TGCAGCGTTGTGGGCCGTGCCGGGCCTCTAGCCAAAAACATTCAGTACTTC.

CDR3: CASSELAASETQYF. The CDR3 bases are TGTGCCAGCAGTGAACTAGCGGCTTCGGAGACCCAGTACTTC. The chain recombines TRBV6-1 with TRBJ2-5; TRBD2 matches 7 bases. The CDR3 contains 14 residues. CDR1 and CDR2 (germline): MNHNS, SASEGT. Trimming removed 2 bases from V and 5 bases from J; junction bases left unmatched: 5.

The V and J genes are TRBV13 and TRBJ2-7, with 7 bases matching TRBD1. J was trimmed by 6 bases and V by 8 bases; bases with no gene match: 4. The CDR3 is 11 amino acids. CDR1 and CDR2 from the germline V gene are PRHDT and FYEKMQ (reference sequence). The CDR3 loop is CASAQGSEQYF. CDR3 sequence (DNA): TGTGCCAGCGCACAGGGGTCCGAGCAGTACTTC. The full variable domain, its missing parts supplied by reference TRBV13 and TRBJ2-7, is AAGVIQSPRHLIKEKRETATLKCYPIPRHDTVYWYQQGPGQDPQFLISFYEKMQSDKGSIPDRFSAQQFSDYHSELNMSSLELGDSALYFCASAQGSEQYFGPGTRLTVT.

This chain's CDR3 is CASSVASHYEQYF. The CDR3 DNA reads TGTGCCAGCAGCGTAGCCTCCCACTACGAGCAGTACTTC. The J gene is TRBJ2-7, the V gene TRBV9; D is unresolved. CDR1 is SGDLS and CDR2 is YYNGEE in the germline V gene. This CDR3 is built from 13 residues. Trimming took off 0 bases at V and 3 bases at J, with 7 bases between the two ends. Full variable domain (outside the CDR3, taken from reference TRBV9 and TRBJ2-7): DSGVTQTPKHLITATGQRVTLRCSPRSGDLSVYWYQQSLDQGLQFLIQYYNGEERAKGNILERFSAQQFPDLHSELNLSSLELGDSALYFCASSVASHYEQYFGPGTRLTVT.

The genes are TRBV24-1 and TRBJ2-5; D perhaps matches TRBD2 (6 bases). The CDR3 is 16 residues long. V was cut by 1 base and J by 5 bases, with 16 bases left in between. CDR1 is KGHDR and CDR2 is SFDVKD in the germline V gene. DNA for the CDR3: TGTGCCACCAGTGATTTCCGGTTTGGTCGGGGGGAGACCCAGTACTTC. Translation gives CATSDFRFGRGETQYF.

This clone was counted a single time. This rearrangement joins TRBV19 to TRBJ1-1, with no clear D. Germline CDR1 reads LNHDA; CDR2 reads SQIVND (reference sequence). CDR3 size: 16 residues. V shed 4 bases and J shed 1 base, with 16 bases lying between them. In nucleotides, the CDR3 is TGTGCCAGTAGTACTCCTGTCGAGCACGGGAACACTGAAGCTTTCTTT. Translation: CASSTPVEHGNTEAFF.

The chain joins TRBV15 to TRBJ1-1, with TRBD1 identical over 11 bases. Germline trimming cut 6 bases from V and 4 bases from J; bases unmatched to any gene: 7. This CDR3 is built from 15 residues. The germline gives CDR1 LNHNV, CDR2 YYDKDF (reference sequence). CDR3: CATSGTGGWITEAFF. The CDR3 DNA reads TGTGCCACCAGTGGGACAGGGGGTTGGATCACTGAAGCTTTCTTT.

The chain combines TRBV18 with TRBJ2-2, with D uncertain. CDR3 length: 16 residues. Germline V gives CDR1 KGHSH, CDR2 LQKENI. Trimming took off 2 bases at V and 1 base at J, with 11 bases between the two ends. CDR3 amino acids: CASSPRVGMNTGELFF. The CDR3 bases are TGTGCCAGCTCACCAAGGGTCGGTATGAACACCGGGGAGCTGTTTTTT.

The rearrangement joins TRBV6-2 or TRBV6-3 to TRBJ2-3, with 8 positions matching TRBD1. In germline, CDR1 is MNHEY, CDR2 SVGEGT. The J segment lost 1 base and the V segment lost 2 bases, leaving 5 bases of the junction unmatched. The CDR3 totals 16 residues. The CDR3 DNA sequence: TGTGCCAGCAGTTACCCTCCGGGACAGGGCACAGATACGCAGTATTTT. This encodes CASSYPPGQGTDTQYF.

The CDR3 reads CSVEKGDGTDTQYF. Written as DNA, the CDR3 is TGCAGCGTTGAGAAGGGGGACGGCACAGATACGCAGTATTTT. The rearrangement links TRBV29-1 to TRBJ2-3, with D possibly matching TRBD1 (6 bases). This CDR3 is 14 amino acids long. Trimming removed 3 bases at V and 1 base at J, with 11 bases between. In germline, CDR1 is SQVTM, CDR2 ANQGSEA.

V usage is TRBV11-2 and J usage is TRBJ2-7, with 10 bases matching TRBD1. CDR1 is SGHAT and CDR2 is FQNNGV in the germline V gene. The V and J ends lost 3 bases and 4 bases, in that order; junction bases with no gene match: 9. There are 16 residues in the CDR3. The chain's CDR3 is CASSFNLGQGVYEQYF. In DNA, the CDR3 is TGTGCCAGCAGCTTTAATCTTGGACAGGGGGTTTACGAGCAGTACTTC.

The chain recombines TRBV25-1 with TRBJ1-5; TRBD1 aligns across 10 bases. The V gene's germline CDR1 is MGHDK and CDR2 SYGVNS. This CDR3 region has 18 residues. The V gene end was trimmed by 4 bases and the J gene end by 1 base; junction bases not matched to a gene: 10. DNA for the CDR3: TGTGCCAGCAGTGGCTCGAAAGACAGGGGGCTAAGCAATCAGCCCCAGCATTTT. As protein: CASSGSKDRGLSNQPQHF. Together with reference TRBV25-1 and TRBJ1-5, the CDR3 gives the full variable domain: EADIYQTPRYLVIGTGKKITLECSQTMGHDKMYWYQQDPGMELHLIHYSYGVNSTEKGDLSSESTVSRIRTEHFPLTLESARPSHTSQYLCASSGSKDRGLSNQPQHFGDGTRLSIL.

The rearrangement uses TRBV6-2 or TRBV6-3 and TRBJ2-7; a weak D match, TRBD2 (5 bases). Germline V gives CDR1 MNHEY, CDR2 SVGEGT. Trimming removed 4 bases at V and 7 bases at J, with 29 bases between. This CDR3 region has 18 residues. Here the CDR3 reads CASSFVLGRTYSIREQYF. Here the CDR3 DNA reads TGTGCCAGCAGTTTCGTACTAGGGAGAACTTACAGTATCCGGGAGCAGTACTTC.

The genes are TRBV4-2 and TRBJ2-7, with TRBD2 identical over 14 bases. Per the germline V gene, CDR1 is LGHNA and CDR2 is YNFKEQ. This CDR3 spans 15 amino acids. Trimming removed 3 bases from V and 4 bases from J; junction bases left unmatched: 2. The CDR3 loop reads CASSQGLAGEYEQYF. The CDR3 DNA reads TGTGCCAGCAGCCAGGGACTAGCGGGGGAGTACGAGCAGTACTTC.

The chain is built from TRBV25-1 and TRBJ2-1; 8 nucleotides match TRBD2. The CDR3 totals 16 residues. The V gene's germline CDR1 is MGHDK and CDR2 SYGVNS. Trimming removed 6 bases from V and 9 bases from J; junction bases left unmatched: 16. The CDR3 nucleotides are TGTGCCAGCAGCGAAATCAGCGGGAGAAGGTTCGGTGAGCAGTTCTTC. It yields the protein CASSEISGRRFGEQFF.

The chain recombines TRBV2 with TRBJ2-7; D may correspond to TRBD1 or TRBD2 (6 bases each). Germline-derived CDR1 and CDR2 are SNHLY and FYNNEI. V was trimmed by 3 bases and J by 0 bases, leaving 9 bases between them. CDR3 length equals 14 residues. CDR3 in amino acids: CASSDRGLSYEQYF. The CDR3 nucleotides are TGTGCCAGCAGTGATCGGGGGCTCTCCTACGAGCAGTACTTC.

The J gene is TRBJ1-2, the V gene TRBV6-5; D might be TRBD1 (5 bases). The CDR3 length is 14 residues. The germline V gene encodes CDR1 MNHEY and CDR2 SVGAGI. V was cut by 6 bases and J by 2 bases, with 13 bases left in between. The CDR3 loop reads CASRNMDTNYGYTF. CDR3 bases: TGTGCCAGCAGGAACATGGACACGAACTATGGCTACACCTTC.

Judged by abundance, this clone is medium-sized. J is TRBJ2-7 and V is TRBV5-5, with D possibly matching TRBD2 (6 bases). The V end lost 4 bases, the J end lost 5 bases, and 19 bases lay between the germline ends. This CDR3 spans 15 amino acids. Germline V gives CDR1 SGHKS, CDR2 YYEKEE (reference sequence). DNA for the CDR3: TGTGCCAGCAGCCGCGGGGACCTTAAGGCAAACGAGCAGTACTTC. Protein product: CASSRGDLKANEQYF.

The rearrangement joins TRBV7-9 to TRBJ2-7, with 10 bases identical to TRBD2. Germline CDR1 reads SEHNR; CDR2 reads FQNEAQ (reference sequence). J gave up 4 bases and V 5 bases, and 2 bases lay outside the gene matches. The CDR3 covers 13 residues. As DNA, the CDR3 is TGTGCCAGCAGCATTAGCGGGGGGTACGAGCAGTACTTC. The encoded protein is CASSISGGYEQYF.

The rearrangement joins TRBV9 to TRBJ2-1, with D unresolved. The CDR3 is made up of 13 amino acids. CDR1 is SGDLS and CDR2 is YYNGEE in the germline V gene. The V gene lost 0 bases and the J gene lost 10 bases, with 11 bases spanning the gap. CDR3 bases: TGTGCCAGCAGCGTAGCGTCCAGCAGGGAGCAGTTCTTC. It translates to CASSVASSREQFF.